A selection of T cell receptor beta chains follows, all from one sample in a study of Tregs in tolerant kidney transplant recipients. Sequenced by immunoSEQ multiplex PCR; TCRdb stores in-frame clones only, minus some. The sample has fewer than 80,000 clones; more than 95% are singletons. This specimen was Tregs from blood, taken before the transplant. These receptors were obtained from a human donor who received a combined kidney and bone marrow transplant. The CDR3 runs from the conserved cysteine through the conserved F or W. D genes are given only for firm matches. Expanded clones are given a class, and other clones once, few, many or no size at all.

CDR3 length	V gene	J gene	D gene	clone size	CDR3 DNA	CDR3 protein
15	TRBV9	TRBJ1-6	TRBD1	-	TGTGCCAGCAGCGGGACAGGGGGTCCCAATTCACCCCTCCACTTT	CASSGTGGPNSPLHF
14	TRBV7-9	TRBJ1-6	-	-	TGTGCCAGCAGCTTTGGACAGAATAATTCACCCCTCCACTTT	CASSFGQNNSPLHF
16	TRBV4-2	TRBJ2-5	TRBD2	-	TGTGCCAGCAGCCAAGGAACGGTGGGACTAGGGGAGACCCAGTACTTC	CASSQGTVGLGETQYF
15	TRBV4-3	TRBJ2-3	TRBD2	-	TGCGCCAGCAGCTTGGGACTAGCGAGGGCAGATACGCAGTATTTT	CASSLGLARADTQYF
13	TRBV5-6	TRBJ1-2	-	once	TGTGCCAGCAGCGTCTTGGGGCCGGTGGGCTACACCTTC	CASSVLGPVGYTF
12	TRBV19	TRBJ1-5	-	-	TGTGCCAGTAGTATGAGGGATCAGCCCCAGCATTTT	CASSMRDQPQHF
14	TRBV5-4	TRBJ2-7	-	-	TGTGCCAGCAGCTTCGGAGGACAGTACTACGAGCAGTACTTC	CASSFGGQYYEQYF
16	TRBV6-6	TRBJ1-5	-	-	TGTGCCAGCAGTTACGGAAGAGGCGGGAGCAATCAGCCCCAGCATTTT	CASSYGRGGSNQPQHF
10	TRBV20-1	TRBJ1-2	-	-	TGCAGTGTCCCGTCGCGAGGCTACACCTTC	CSVPSRGYTF
13	TRBV27	TRBJ1-2	TRBD1	-	TGTGCCAGCAGTTTGCAGGGGGGATACGGCTACACCTTC	CASSLQGGYGYTF
16	TRBV5-4	TRBJ2-1	TRBD2	-	TGTGCCAGCAGCTTAAGGACTAGCGGGGGGCGAAATGAGCAGTTCTTC	CASSLRTSGGRNEQFF
16	TRBV5-1	TRBJ1-2	TRBD1	-	TGCGCCAGCAGCCCGGGACAGGGGGGCCCCAACTATGGCTACACCTTC	CASSPGQGGPNYGYTF
12	TRBV28	TRBJ2-1	-	-	TGTGCCAGCACGCCAGGGTGGAATGAGCAGTTCTTC	CASTPGWNEQFF
16	TRBV5-1	TRBJ1-2	TRBD1	-	TGCGCCAGCAGTCCCAATCCGGGACAGGGAGCGGATGGCTACACCTTC	CASSPNPGQGADGYTF
13	TRBV28	TRBJ1-2	-	-	TGTGCCAGCAGTTTCGGGAGCCCTGCAGGCTACACCTTC	CASSFGSPAGYTF
18	TRBV5-1	TRBJ2-2	-	-	TGCGCCAGCAGTGATGGACTTTTTGAGGTAGCTCGGCCCGGGGAGCTGTTTTTT	CASSDGLFEVARPGELFF